This T cell receptor (beta chain) was found in a study of long-term antiretroviral therapy in people with HIV. Study-level findings and limits: Participants lacked recorded data on ART adherence, viral resistance or therapy changes.

As to this clone: Its antigen is as yet unknown.

The germline V gene has CDR1 SGHRS and CDR2 YFSETQ. This CDR3 comprises 13 residues. V lost 6 bases and J 5 bases, leaving 12 bases between the germline ends. Sequencing used immunoSEQ v3.0 at survey level. This table comes from immunoSEQ multiplex PCR, and its TCRdb copy is limited to in-frame clones, with some not included. The sample holds 20,000 to 25,000 clones; around 84% are singletons and the top ten take about 4.5%. The sequencing used unsorted PBMCs, collected 1.3 years after starting antiretroviral therapy. The chain is built from TRBV5-1 and TRBJ2-1; no clear D gene. This clonotype originated in a man aged 55 to 70 with HIV. CDR3 protein: CASTFQPDNEQFF. The CDR3 coding sequence is TGCGCCAGCACTTTTCAACCAGACAATGAGCAGTTCTTC. Filled out from reference TRBV5-1 and TRBJ2-1, the complete variable domain reads KAGVTQTPRYLIKTRGQQVTLSCSPISGHRSVSWYQQTPGQGLQFLFEYFSETQRNKGNFPGRFSGRQFSNSRSEMNVSTLELGDSALYLCASTFQPDNEQFFGPGTRLTVL.